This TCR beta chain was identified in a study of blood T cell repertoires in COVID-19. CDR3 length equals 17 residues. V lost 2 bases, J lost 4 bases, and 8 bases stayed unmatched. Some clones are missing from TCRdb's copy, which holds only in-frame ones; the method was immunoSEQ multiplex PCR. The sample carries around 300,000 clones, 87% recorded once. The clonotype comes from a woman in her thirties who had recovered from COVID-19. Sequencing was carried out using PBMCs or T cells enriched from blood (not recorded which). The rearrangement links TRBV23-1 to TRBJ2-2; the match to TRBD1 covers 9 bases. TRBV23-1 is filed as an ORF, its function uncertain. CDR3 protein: CASSQPGQGGSTGELFF. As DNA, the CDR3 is TGCGCCAGCAGTCAACCGGGACAGGGTGGGAGCACCGGGGAGCTGTTTTTT.